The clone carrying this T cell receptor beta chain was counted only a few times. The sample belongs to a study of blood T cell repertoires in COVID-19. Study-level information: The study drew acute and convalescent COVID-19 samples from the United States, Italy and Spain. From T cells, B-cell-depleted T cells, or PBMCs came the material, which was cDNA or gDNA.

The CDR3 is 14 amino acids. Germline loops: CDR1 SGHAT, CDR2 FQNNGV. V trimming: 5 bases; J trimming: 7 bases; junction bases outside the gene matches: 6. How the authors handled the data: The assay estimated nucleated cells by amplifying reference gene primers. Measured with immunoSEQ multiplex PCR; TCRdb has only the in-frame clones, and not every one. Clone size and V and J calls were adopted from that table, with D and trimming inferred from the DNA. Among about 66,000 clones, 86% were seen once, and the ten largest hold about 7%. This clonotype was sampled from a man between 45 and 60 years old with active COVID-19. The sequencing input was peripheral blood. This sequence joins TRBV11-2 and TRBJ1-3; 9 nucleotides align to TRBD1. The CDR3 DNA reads TGTGCCAGCAGCAGGACAGGGGATCAGAACACCATATATTTT. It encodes CASSRTGDQNTIYF.